Listed below are T cell receptor beta chains from one sample, sequenced in a study of molecular identifiers for immune sequencing clone quantification. Each CDR3 protein is one row after TCRdb ran MiXCR on the PCR reads. The repertoire includes over 550,000 distinct CDR3 sequences, 25% of them detected once, and about 0.84% sits in the top ten. The sequenced material came from naive CD8+ T cells from blood, with Jurkat cell RNA spiked in. These receptors all stem from a human donor in good health. Some libraries in this study had Jurkat cell RNA spiked in. The CDR3 runs from the conserved cysteine through the conserved F or W. Fields, in order: V gene, clone size, D gene, J gene, CDR3 DNA, CDR3 protein. A D gene is named only where the DNA matches it firmly. Size is omitted from some rows. Given values are once, few, many or a class for expanded clones.

v_gene: TRBV6-2/TRBV6-3; abundance: many; d_gene: TRBD1; j_gene: TRBJ2-3; CDR3nt: TGTGCCAGCAGTTACTCGCAGGGGGCTAAAGATACGCAGTATTTT; CDR3aa: CASSYSQGAKDTQYF
v_gene: TRBV11-1; abundance: .; d_gene: .; j_gene: TRBJ1-5; CDR3nt: TGTGCCGGCAGCTTAGGCAGGAATCAGCCCCAGCATTTT; CDR3aa: CAGSLGRNQPQHF
v_gene: TRBV9; abundance: few; d_gene: TRBD2; j_gene: TRBJ2-3; CDR3nt: TGTGCCAGCAGCGTAGCCGGGGCGGGGGGTGGAGATACGCAGTATTTT; CDR3aa: CASSVAGAGGGDTQYF
v_gene: TRBV5-4; abundance: many; d_gene: TRBD2; j_gene: TRBJ2-3; CDR3nt: TGTGCCAGCAGCCTGGACTGGACTAGCGGGATGTCAGATACGCAGTATTTT; CDR3aa: CASSLDWTSGMSDTQYF
v_gene: TRBV11-2; abundance: few; d_gene: .; j_gene: TRBJ2-7; CDR3nt: TGTGCCAGCAGCTGGCTAGGGCCCCAAGACGAGCAGTACTTC; CDR3aa: CASSWLGPQDEQYF
v_gene: TRBV30; abundance: few; d_gene: .; j_gene: TRBJ1-2; CDR3nt: TGTGCCTGGAGTCCAGGCCAGTACTATGGCTACACCTTC; CDR3aa: CAWSPGQYYGYTF
v_gene: TRBV4-1; abundance: few; d_gene: .; j_gene: TRBJ1-3; CDR3nt: TGCGCCAGCAGCCAAGAGTTCTACTCTGGAAACACCATATATTTT; CDR3aa: CASSQEFYSGNTIYF
v_gene: TRBV5-1; abundance: few; d_gene: TRBD2; j_gene: TRBJ2-5; CDR3nt: TGCGCCAGCAGCTATCACTACCTTAGCGGGGCCGCTCCAGAGACCCAGTACTTC; CDR3aa: CASSYHYLSGAAPETQYF
v_gene: TRBV6-5; abundance: .; d_gene: .; j_gene: TRBJ2-1; CDR3nt: TGTGCCAGCAGTTACAGCTCCTACAATGAGCAGTTCTTC; CDR3aa: CASSYSSYNEQFF
v_gene: TRBV7-9; abundance: .; d_gene: .; j_gene: TRBJ1-1; CDR3nt: TGTGCCAGCAGCTCGTACGAGGCCCCCGGAGGCACTGAAGCTTTCTTT; CDR3aa: CASSSYEAPGGTEAFF
v_gene: TRBV11-2; abundance: many; d_gene: .; j_gene: TRBJ2-1; CDR3nt: TGTGCCAGCAGGCTAGCCGTGAATGAGCAGTTCTTC; CDR3aa: CASRLAVNEQFF
v_gene: TRBV10-3; abundance: .; d_gene: .; j_gene: TRBJ2-3; CDR3nt: TGTGCCATCGGTGCCCCCGGGGCTAGCACAGATACGCAGTATTTT; CDR3aa: CAIGAPGASTDTQYF
v_gene: TRBV7-9; abundance: few; d_gene: TRBD2; j_gene: TRBJ2-1; CDR3nt: TGTGCCAGCAGACCCGGGACTAGCGCCAACAATGAGCAGTTCTTC; CDR3aa: CASRPGTSANNEQFF
v_gene: TRBV28; abundance: many; d_gene: .; j_gene: TRBJ1-5; CDR3nt: TGTGCCAGCAGTCCCAGACAGTCCGGGGTTCAGCCCCAGCATTTT; CDR3aa: CASSPRQSGVQPQHF
v_gene: TRBV13; abundance: many; d_gene: .; j_gene: TRBJ1-6; CDR3nt: TGTGCCAGCAGCATACAGGGAAGCTCCTATAATTCACCCCTCCACTTT; CDR3aa: CASSIQGSSYNSPLHF
v_gene: TRBV4-2; abundance: .; d_gene: TRBD1; j_gene: TRBJ2-7; CDR3nt: TGTGCCAGCAGCCAAGGGGAGGGGACAGGGGCCTACGAGCAGTACTTC; CDR3aa: CASSQGEGTGAYEQYF
v_gene: TRBV29-1; abundance: many; d_gene: .; j_gene: TRBJ2-3; CDR3nt: TGCAGCGTTGCAGGCACAGATACGCAGTATTTT; CDR3aa: CSVAGTDTQYF
v_gene: TRBV13; abundance: .; d_gene: TRBD2; j_gene: TRBJ2-7; CDR3nt: TGTGCCAGCAGCCCGCCTAGCGGGGGGGTGTACGAGCAGTACTTC; CDR3aa: CASSPPSGGVYEQYF
v_gene: TRBV12-3/TRBV12-4; abundance: few; d_gene: .; j_gene: TRBJ2-2; CDR3nt: TGTGCCAGCAGGGGTGGGTCCACCGGGGAGCTGTCTTTT; CDR3aa: CASRGGSTGELSF
v_gene: TRBV11-2; abundance: many; d_gene: .; j_gene: TRBJ2-3; CDR3nt: TGTGCCAGCAGCATTACAGGAGATACGCAGTATTTT; CDR3aa: CASSITGDTQYF
v_gene: TRBV20-1; abundance: few; d_gene: .; j_gene: TRBJ1-1; CDR3nt: TGCAGTGCACTGGCCGCAGGAGAAACTGAAGCTTTCTTT; CDR3aa: CSALAAGETEAFF
v_gene: TRBV11-2; abundance: .; d_gene: .; j_gene: TRBJ2-1; CDR3nt: TGTGCCAGCAGCTTAGCCTCGGAGGGCCTCAATGAGCAGTTCTTC; CDR3aa: CASSLASEGLNEQFF
v_gene: TRBV14; abundance: few; d_gene: .; j_gene: TRBJ2-7; CDR3nt: TGTGCCAGCAGCCAGGGGCTTGAAAGGGGTTACGAGCAGTACTTC; CDR3aa: CASSQGLERGYEQYF
v_gene: TRBV20-1; abundance: many; d_gene: .; j_gene: TRBJ2-7; CDR3nt: TGCAGTGCTAGCGGGCTAATTACCTACGAGCAGTACTTC; CDR3aa: CSASGLITYEQYF
v_gene: TRBV5-1; abundance: many; d_gene: TRBD1; j_gene: TRBJ2-5; CDR3nt: TGCGCCAGCAGCTCAAACACAGGGGTCGGAGAGACCCAGTACTTC; CDR3aa: CASSSNTGVGETQYF
v_gene: TRBV24-1; abundance: many; d_gene: .; j_gene: TRBJ2-7; CDR3nt: TGTGCCACCCAAGGGGTGGGGATTACCTACGAGCAGTACTTC; CDR3aa: CATQGVGITYEQYF
v_gene: TRBV9; abundance: .; d_gene: .; j_gene: TRBJ1-1; CDR3nt: TGTGCCAGCAGCGTAGATCTATTGGTCCTGGGGGACACTGAAGCTTTCTTT; CDR3aa: CASSVDLLVLGDTEAFF
v_gene: TRBV7-9; abundance: many; d_gene: TRBD2; j_gene: TRBJ2-3; CDR3nt: TGTGCCAGCAGCTACTTAGCGGGAACCACAGATACGCAGTATTTT; CDR3aa: CASSYLAGTTDTQYF
v_gene: TRBV5-1; abundance: many; d_gene: .; j_gene: TRBJ2-3; CDR3nt: TGCGCCAGCAGCCCAGGACAGTTCAGCACAGATACGCAGTATTTT; CDR3aa: CASSPGQFSTDTQYF
v_gene: TRBV5-1; abundance: many; d_gene: TRBD1; j_gene: TRBJ2-2; CDR3nt: TGCGCCAGCAGCTTGGACCAGGGGGTTTACACCGGGGAGCTGTTTTTT; CDR3aa: CASSLDQGVYTGELFF
v_gene: TRBV20-1; abundance: .; d_gene: .; j_gene: TRBJ1-2; CDR3nt: TGCAGTGCTAGAGATTCTGGGGAATACCTCTATGGCTACACCTTC; CDR3aa: CSARDSGEYLYGYTF
v_gene: TRBV4-1; abundance: many; d_gene: .; j_gene: TRBJ2-3; CDR3nt: TGCGCCAGCAGCCAAGATCAGGTTTTGACAGATACGCAGTATTTT; CDR3aa: CASSQDQVLTDTQYF
v_gene: TRBV4-1; abundance: many; d_gene: .; j_gene: TRBJ2-3; CDR3nt: TGCGCCAGCAGTCAGACCGGGGCGCTCACAGATACGCAGTATTTT; CDR3aa: CASSQTGALTDTQYF
v_gene: TRBV12-5; abundance: .; d_gene: .; j_gene: TRBJ1-2; CDR3nt: TGTGCTAGTGGTCCGTCCACGACAGTGAACTATGGCTACACCTTC; CDR3aa: CASGPSTTVNYGYTF
v_gene: TRBV11-2; abundance: few; d_gene: .; j_gene: TRBJ2-1; CDR3nt: TGTGCCAGCAGCTTAGATTTCCGGACAGGATGGGGGGATGAGCAGTTCTTC; CDR3aa: CASSLDFRTGWGDEQFF
v_gene: TRBV7-9; abundance: .; d_gene: .; j_gene: TRBJ2-5; CDR3nt: TGTGCCAGCAGCTTTATCACAGGGCAAGAGACCCAGTACTTC; CDR3aa: CASSFITGQETQYF
v_gene: TRBV7-7; abundance: few; d_gene: .; j_gene: TRBJ2-2; CDR3nt: TGTGCCAGCAGCGGGGGGTTGAACACCGGGGAGCTGTTTTTT; CDR3aa: CASSGGLNTGELFF
v_gene: TRBV5-6; abundance: .; d_gene: TRBD1; j_gene: TRBJ1-3; CDR3nt: TGTGCCAGCAGCTTTGAGACAGGGGGAAACACCATATATTTT; CDR3aa: CASSFETGGNTIYF
v_gene: TRBV6-2/TRBV6-3; abundance: few; d_gene: .; j_gene: TRBJ1-1; CDR3nt: TGTGCCAGCAGCCCTGAAATCAGGGGGAACACTGAAGCTTTCTTT; CDR3aa: CASSPEIRGNTEAFF
v_gene: TRBV28; abundance: many; d_gene: TRBD2; j_gene: TRBJ2-3; CDR3nt: TGTGCCAGCAGTTTCTCGGCGGGAGGGCTGACAGATACGCAGTATTTT; CDR3aa: CASSFSAGGLTDTQYF
v_gene: TRBV7-9; abundance: .; d_gene: TRBD2; j_gene: TRBJ2-1; CDR3nt: TGTGCCAGCAGCTCCGATAGCGGGGGGGCCCCCCGAGAGCAGTTCTTC; CDR3aa: CASSSDSGGAPREQFF
v_gene: TRBV19; abundance: .; d_gene: .; j_gene: TRBJ1-1; CDR3nt: TGTGCCAGTAGTATCGAGGGATTGAACACTGAAGCTTTCTTT; CDR3aa: CASSIEGLNTEAFF
v_gene: TRBV7-9; abundance: few; d_gene: .; j_gene: TRBJ1-5; CDR3nt: TGTGCCAGCAGCTCCATGGGGGGAGATCAGCCCCAGCATTTT; CDR3aa: CASSSMGGDQPQHF
v_gene: TRBV7-9; abundance: few; d_gene: TRBD1; j_gene: TRBJ2-7; CDR3nt: TGTGCCAGCAGCCCACAGGGGAGCGACGAGCAGTACTTC; CDR3aa: CASSPQGSDEQYF
v_gene: TRBV7-2; abundance: many; d_gene: TRBD1; j_gene: TRBJ2-3; CDR3nt: TGTGCCAGCAGCAAGGACAGGGCGGGCACACAAAATACGCAGTATTTT; CDR3aa: CASSKDRAGTQNTQYF
v_gene: TRBV27; abundance: .; d_gene: .; j_gene: TRBJ2-1; CDR3nt: TGTGCCAGCAGTATAAGGGGTGTGAATGAGCAGTTCTTC; CDR3aa: CASSIRGVNEQFF
v_gene: TRBV12-3/TRBV12-4; abundance: few; d_gene: .; j_gene: TRBJ1-1; CDR3nt: TGTGCCAGCAGTTTTTCCAAGGTCACTGAAGCTTTCTTT; CDR3aa: CASSFSKVTEAFF
v_gene: TRBV5-3; abundance: .; d_gene: .; j_gene: TRBJ2-1; CDR3nt: TGTGCCAGCAGCATTACTAGTCATGAGCAGTTCTTC; CDR3aa: CASSITSHEQFF
v_gene: TRBV4-3; abundance: few; d_gene: .; j_gene: TRBJ2-1; CDR3nt: TGCGCCAGCAGCCAAGATTATCTGGGTCCCTACAATGAGCAGTTCTTC; CDR3aa: CASSQDYLGPYNEQFF